Listed here are 25 T cell receptor beta chains from one sample, sequenced in a study of blood T cell repertoires in COVID-19. Using immunoSEQ multiplex PCR, the repertoire was profiled, and TCRdb retains in-frame clones only, with some absent. The data show around 200,000 clones, about nine tenths seen once. Input material: PBMCs or T cells enriched from blood (not recorded which). Receptor source: a young man who had recovered from COVID-19.

The chain recombines TRBV5-5 with TRBJ2-7, with 8 positions matching TRBD1. V gave up 0 bases and J gave up 3 bases; unmatched junction bases: 8. This CDR3 region has 16 residues. Germline V lookup: CDR1 SGHKS, CDR2 YYEKEE (reference sequence). DNA for the CDR3: TGTGCCAGCAGCTTGGAATGGTCCGGACAGGGCTACGAGCAGTACTTC. Translating it yields CASSLEWSGQGYEQYF.

This clone was counted once. Other DNA sequences from this sample encode an identical CDR3 as well. The V gene is TRBV7-9, the J gene TRBJ2-6, with D maybe TRBD2 (5 bases). There are 16 residues in the CDR3. Trimming removed 1 base at V and 4 bases at J, with 11 bases between. Looked up from germline, CDR1 is SEHNR and CDR2 is FQNEAQ (reference sequence). CDR3 residues: CASSLGTGSGANVLTF. CDR3 bases: TGTGCCAGCAGCTTAGGGACGGGGAGCGGGGCCAACGTCCTGACTTTC.

By sample share, this clone is medium-sized. In DNA, the CDR3 is TGTGCCAGCAGTGAAATGGCGGGGGGGCACGATACGCAGTATTTT. Its translation: CASSEMAGGHDTQYF. The chain has TRBV6-1 and TRBJ2-3, with TRBD2 identical over 9 bases. This CDR3 has 15 amino acids. With 2 bases clipped from V and 6 bases from J, the junction kept 6 bases outside the gene matches. Looked up from germline, CDR1 is MNHNS and CDR2 is SASEGT.

This chain joins TRBV7-8 and TRBJ2-1; no definite D call. Trimming pared 5 bases from V and 12 bases from J, leaving 11 bases between. The CDR3 has 11 amino acids. CDR1 and CDR2 (germline): SGHVS, FQNEAQ. CDR3 sequence reads: CASSRALWQFF. CDR3 nucleotides: TGTGCCAGCAGCCGGGCCCTCTGGCAGTTCTTC.

This clone showed up just once. The chain joins TRBV19 to TRBJ1-5; D unresolved. V was pared by 5 bases and J by 3 bases, with 11 bases between. Looked up from germline, CDR1 is LNHDA and CDR2 is SQIVND (reference sequence). CDR3 length: 14 amino acids. CDR3 in DNA: TGTGCCAGTAGTTTTGGAGTAGACAATCAGCCCCAGCATTTT. As protein: CASSFGVDNQPQHF.

The table lists this clone with a count of one. V gene TRBV7-4 combines with J gene TRBJ2-7; 10 bases map to TRBD2. The CDR3 has 20 amino acids. Germline values: CDR1 SGHVT, CDR2 SQSDAQ. Trimming took 2 bases from V and 2 from J; bases not matched to a gene: 18. The CDR3 coding sequence is TGTGCCAGCAGCTTATACCCGGGGCTAGCGGGGGCTCTCCATGCCTACGAGCAGTACTTC. Encoded protein: CASSLYPGLAGALHAYEQYF.

A single count supports this clone. The chain uses TRBV7-9 and TRBJ2-2; D not resolved. V was pared by 1 base and J by 6 bases, with 9 bases between. This CDR3 region has 14 residues. From germline, CDR1 is SEHNR and CDR2 FQNEAQ (reference sequence). The CDR3 sequence: CASSLGSGPGELFF. DNA of the CDR3: TGTGCCAGCAGCTTAGGCAGTGGGCCCGGGGAGCTGTTTTTT.

V usage is TRBV19 and J usage is TRBJ2-1; 8 bases are a match to TRBD1. V was pared by 7 bases and J by 1 base, with 6 bases of the junction left unmatched. CDR3 length equals 15 residues. Germline V gives CDR1 LNHDA, CDR2 SQIVND (reference sequence). CDR3 sequence (DNA): TGTGCCAGTAATCAGGACAGGGAATCCTACAATGAGCAGTTCTTC. Translation: CASNQDRESYNEQFF.

The rearrangement uses TRBV3-1 (or the pseudogene TRBV3-2) and TRBJ2-7; TRBD2 agrees at 9 bases. The V gene's germline CDR1 is LGHDT and CDR2 YNNKEL (reference sequence). This CDR3 contains 17 residues. V lost 1 base, J lost 0 bases, and 7 bases stayed unmatched. CDR3 in amino acids: CASSQVVRSGSSYEQYF. CDR3 in DNA: TGTGCCAGCAGCCAAGTGGTACGTAGCGGGAGCTCCTACGAGCAGTACTTC.

The chain couples TRBV11-2 to TRBJ2-7, with D possibly TRBD2 on 5 matching bases. This CDR3 has 19 amino acids. From germline, CDR1 is SGHAT and CDR2 FQNNGV. Trimming pared 2 bases from V and 1 base from J, leaving 24 bases between. CDR3 region: CASSLIEGDVLIGSYEQYF. CDR3 bases: TGTGCCAGCAGCTTAATCGAGGGAGACGTACTTATCGGTTCCTACGAGCAGTACTTC.

The chain joins TRBV4-3 to TRBJ1-4; TRBD1 is a possible D gene (6 bases). Trimming shortened V by 0 bases and J by 2 bases, and 13 bases separated the two germline ends. This CDR3 region has 17 residues. Per germline, CDR1 LGHNA and CDR2 YSLEER. CDR3 sequence (DNA): TGCGCCAGCAGCCAAGAACGGGGAGGGGGGACTAATGAAAAACTGTTTTTT. Amino acid sequence: CASSQERGGGTNEKLFF.

The gene calls are TRBV7-2 and TRBJ1-2; TRBD1 agrees at 7 bases. The germline gives CDR1 SGHTA, CDR2 FQGNSA. With V trimmed by 4 bases and J by 9 bases, 14 bases remained unmatched. This CDR3 is built from 15 residues. The CDR3, as DNA: TGTGCCAGCAGCTCCATACATACAGGGGAAGTACGCTACACCTTC. It translates to CASSSIHTGEVRYTF.

CDR3 sequence: CASSLAAGVAGTEAFF. The CDR3 DNA reads TGTGCCAGCAGCTTAGCGGCCGGGGTGGCAGGCACTGAAGCTTTCTTT. The V call is TRBV7-8, the J call TRBJ1-1; no definite D call. Looked up from germline, CDR1 is SGHVS and CDR2 is FQNEAQ. V was trimmed by 0 bases and J by 4 bases, leaving 15 bases between them. The CDR3 length is 16 residues. Supplemented by reference TRBV7-8 and TRBJ1-1, the full variable domain reads GAGVSQSPRYKVAKRGQDVALRCDPISGHVSLFWYQQALGQGPEFLTYFQNEAQLDKSGLPSDRFFAERPEGSVSTLKIQRTQQEDSAVYLCASSLAAGVAGTEAFFGQGTRLTVV.

The chain combines TRBV30 with TRBJ1-2; D may be TRBD1 (6 bases). V was trimmed by 4 bases and J by 3 bases, leaving 6 bases between them. Germline loops: CDR1 GTSNPN, CDR2 SVGIG (reference sequence). This CDR3 region has 11 residues. The CDR3 sequence is CAWNRDYGYTF. The CDR3 nucleotides read TGTGCCTGGAACAGGGACTATGGCTACACCTTC.

The chain links TRBV18 to TRBJ2-1, with 10 bases matching TRBD2. The CDR3 spans 15 residues. Germline loops: CDR1 KGHSH, CDR2 LQKENI. With 2 bases clipped from V and 7 bases from J, the junction kept 5 bases outside the gene matches. The CDR3 DNA reads TGTGCCAGCTCACCAATTGCTAGCGGGGGTAATGAGCAGTTCTTC. It is translated as CASSPIASGGNEQFF.

The chain has TRBV18 and TRBJ2-2; 14 bases fit TRBD2. With V trimmed by 3 bases and J by 7 bases, 13 bases remained unmatched. Germline lookup yields CDR1 KGHSH and CDR2 LQKENI. This CDR3 is 19 amino acids long. The CDR3 protein is CASSPALLGTSGRNGELFF. CDR3 nucleotide sequence: TGTGCCAGCTCACCTGCACTTCTCGGGACTAGCGGGAGAAACGGGGAGCTGTTTTTT.

This chain connects TRBV19 to TRBJ2-3; the match to TRBD2 covers 9 bases. The germline V gene has CDR1 LNHDA and CDR2 SQIVND (reference sequence). V lost 8 bases and J lost 4; bases outside the gene matches: 7. The CDR3 contains 14 residues. The CDR3 loop reads CASSPRGGSDTQYF. CDR3 in DNA: TGTGCCAGTTCTCCGCGGGGGGGTTCAGATACGCAGTATTTT.

CDR3 in DNA: TGTGCCTGGACGGGGGGATCAACCGGGACGGCCGGTCTGACTTTC. This gives the protein CAWTGGSTGTAGLTF. V usage is TRBV30 and J usage is TRBJ2-6; 7 nucleotides align to TRBD2. This CDR3 has 15 residues. CDR1 and CDR2 from the germline V gene are GTSNPN and SVGIG (reference sequence). J gave up 16 bases and V 4 bases, and 19 bases lay outside the gene matches.

The chain has TRBV2 and TRBJ2-1, with 11 nucleotides matching TRBD2. Looked up from germline, CDR1 is SNHLY and CDR2 is FYNNEI. Unmatched junction bases numbered 19, after V lost 7 bases and J lost 8 bases. The CDR3 length is 18 residues. The CDR3 region is CASTKEASGGKFLYEQFF. CDR3 bases: TGTGCCAGCACCAAGGAGGCTAGCGGGGGGAAGTTTCTCTATGAGCAGTTCTTC.

The chain has TRBV19 and TRBJ2-7, with 9 bases that match TRBD2. The CDR3 spans 15 residues. Trimming at V came to 7 bases and at J to 0 bases, leaving 7 bases not matched to a gene. Germline CDR1 and CDR2: LNHDA and SQIVND (reference sequence). DNA for the CDR3: TGTGCCAGTAAGAGGGCGGGGGGGAGCTCCTACGAGCAGTACTTC. Its protein is CASKRAGGSSYEQYF.

The chain is built from TRBV5-6 and TRBJ2-7; 7 bases are shared with TRBD2. This CDR3 has 16 residues. Trimming at V came to 0 bases and at J to 3 bases, leaving 9 bases not matched to a gene. Germline V gives CDR1 SGHDT, CDR2 YYEEEE. The CDR3 DNA reads TGTGCCAGCAGCTTGGGGAGCGGGGTGTTCCTCTACGAGCAGTACTTC. Amino acids: CASSLGSGVFLYEQYF.

The chain uses TRBV6-2 or TRBV6-3 and TRBJ1-6, with 7 bases matching TRBD1. CDR1 and CDR2 from the germline V gene are MNHEY and SVGEGT. V was pared by 4 bases and J by 5 bases, with 8 bases of the junction left unmatched. The CDR3 covers 16 residues. For the CDR3, the DNA is TGTGCCAGCAGTTCCCGGCGGGACAGAAATAATTCACCCCTCCACTTT. This sequence encodes CASSSRRDRNNSPLHF.

This chain joins TRBV5-4 and TRBJ1-2; D unresolved. Germline CDR1 SGHNT, CDR2 YYREEE (reference sequence). The CDR3 totals 15 residues. Trimming took off 4 bases at V and 0 bases at J, with 13 bases between the two ends. The CDR3, as DNA: TGTGCCAGCAGCACCGAGATAAAAACTAACTATGGCTACACCTTC. Its translation: CASSTEIKTNYGYTF.

This rearrangement joins TRBV2 to TRBJ2-1; possibly TRBD1 for D (6 bases). Germline loops: CDR1 SNHLY, CDR2 FYNNEI. This CDR3 contains 14 residues. V lost 3 bases and J 6 bases, leaving 12 bases between the germline ends. In DNA form, the CDR3 reads TGTGCCAGCAGTGAGAACGCAGGGGTCAATGAGCAGTTCTTC. It yields the protein CASSENAGVNEQFF. Full variable domain (outside the CDR3, taken from reference TRBV2 and TRBJ2-1): EPEVTQTPSHQVTQMGQEVILRCVPISNHLYFYWYRQILGQKVEFLVSFYNNEISEKSEIFDDQFSVERPDGSNFTLKIRSTKLEDSAMYFCASSENAGVNEQFFGPGTRLTVL.

As to this clone: Other DNA sequences of this sample code for an identical CDR3. This chain connects TRBV7-9 to TRBJ2-3; no clear D gene. Trimming took off 5 bases at V and 3 bases at J, with 3 bases between the two ends. The CDR3 has 11 residues. CDR1 and CDR2 from the germline V gene are SEHNR and FQNEAQ (reference sequence). Here the CDR3 reads CASSLTDTQYF. In DNA form, the CDR3 reads TGTGCCAGCAGCCTTACAGATACGCAGTATTTT.